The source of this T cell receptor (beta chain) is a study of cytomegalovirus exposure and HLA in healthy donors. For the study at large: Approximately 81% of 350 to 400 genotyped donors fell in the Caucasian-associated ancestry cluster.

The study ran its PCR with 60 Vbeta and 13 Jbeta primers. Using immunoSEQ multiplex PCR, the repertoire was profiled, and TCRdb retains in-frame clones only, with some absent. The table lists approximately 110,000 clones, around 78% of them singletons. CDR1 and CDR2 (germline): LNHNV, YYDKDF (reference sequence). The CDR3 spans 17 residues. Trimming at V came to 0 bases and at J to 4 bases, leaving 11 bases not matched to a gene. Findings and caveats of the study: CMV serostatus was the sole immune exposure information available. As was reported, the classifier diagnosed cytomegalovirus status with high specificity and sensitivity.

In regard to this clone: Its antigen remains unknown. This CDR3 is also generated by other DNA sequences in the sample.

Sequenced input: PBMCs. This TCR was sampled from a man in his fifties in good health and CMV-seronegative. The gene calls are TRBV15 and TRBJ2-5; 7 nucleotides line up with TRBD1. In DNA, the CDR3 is TGTGCCACCAGCAGAGATCCCTCATACACAGGGGTAGAGACCCAGTACTTC. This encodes CATSRDPSYTGVETQYF.